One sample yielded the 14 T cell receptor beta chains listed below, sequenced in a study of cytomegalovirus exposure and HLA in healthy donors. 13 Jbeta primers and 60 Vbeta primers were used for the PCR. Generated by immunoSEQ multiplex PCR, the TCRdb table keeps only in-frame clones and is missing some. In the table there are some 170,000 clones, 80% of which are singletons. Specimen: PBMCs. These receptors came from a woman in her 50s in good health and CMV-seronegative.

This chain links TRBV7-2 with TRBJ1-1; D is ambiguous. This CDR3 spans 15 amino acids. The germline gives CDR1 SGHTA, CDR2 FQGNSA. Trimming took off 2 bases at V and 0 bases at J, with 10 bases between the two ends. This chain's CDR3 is CASSLMISMNTEAFF. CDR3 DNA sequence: TGTGCCAGCAGCTTAATGATCAGTATGAACACTGAAGCTTTCTTT.

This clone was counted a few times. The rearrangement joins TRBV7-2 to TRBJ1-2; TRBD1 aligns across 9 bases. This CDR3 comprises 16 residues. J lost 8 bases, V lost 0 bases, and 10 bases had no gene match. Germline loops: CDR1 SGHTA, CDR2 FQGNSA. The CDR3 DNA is TGTGCCAGCAGCTTAGCGCCCGGGACAGGGAGTAAGGGCTACACCTTC. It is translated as CASSLAPGTGSKGYTF.

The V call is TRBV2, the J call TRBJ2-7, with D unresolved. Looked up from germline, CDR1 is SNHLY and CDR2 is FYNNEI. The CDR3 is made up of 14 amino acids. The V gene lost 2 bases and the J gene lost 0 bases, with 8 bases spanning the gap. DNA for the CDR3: TGTGCCAGCAGTGAAAGTACTGTCTCCTACGAGCAGTACTTC. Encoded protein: CASSESTVSYEQYF.

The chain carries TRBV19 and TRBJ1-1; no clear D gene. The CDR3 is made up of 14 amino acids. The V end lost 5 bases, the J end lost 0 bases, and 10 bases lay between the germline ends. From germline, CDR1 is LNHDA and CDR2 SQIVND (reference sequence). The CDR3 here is CASSGSTLNTEAFF. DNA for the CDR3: TGTGCCAGTAGTGGATCGACATTGAACACTGAAGCTTTCTTT. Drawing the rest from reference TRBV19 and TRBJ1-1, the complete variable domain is DGGITQSPKYLFRKEGQNVTLSCEQNLNHDAMYWYRQDPGQGLRLIYYSQIVNDFQKGDIAEGYSVSREKKESFPLTVTSAQKNPTAFYLCASSGSTLNTEAFFGQGTRLTVV.

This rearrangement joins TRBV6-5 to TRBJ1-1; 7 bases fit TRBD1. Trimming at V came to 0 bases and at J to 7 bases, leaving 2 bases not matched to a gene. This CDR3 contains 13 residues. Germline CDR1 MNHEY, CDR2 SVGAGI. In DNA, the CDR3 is TGTGCCAGCAGTTACTCGGGGACAGTTGAAGCTTTCTTT. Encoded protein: CASSYSGTVEAFF.

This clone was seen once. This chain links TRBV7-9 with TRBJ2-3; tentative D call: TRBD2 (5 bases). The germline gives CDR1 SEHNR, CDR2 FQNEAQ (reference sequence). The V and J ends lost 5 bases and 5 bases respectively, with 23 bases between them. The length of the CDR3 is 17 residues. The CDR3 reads CASSARMSAGAGDTQYF. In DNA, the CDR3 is TGTGCCAGCAGCGCCAGGATGTCCGCGGGCGCAGGAGATACGCAGTATTTT.

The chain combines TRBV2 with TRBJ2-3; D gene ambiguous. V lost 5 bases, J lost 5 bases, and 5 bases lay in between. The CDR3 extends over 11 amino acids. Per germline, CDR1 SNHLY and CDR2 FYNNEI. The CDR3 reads CASSPQDTQYF. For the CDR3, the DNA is TGTGCCAGCAGTCCACAAGATACGCAGTATTTT.

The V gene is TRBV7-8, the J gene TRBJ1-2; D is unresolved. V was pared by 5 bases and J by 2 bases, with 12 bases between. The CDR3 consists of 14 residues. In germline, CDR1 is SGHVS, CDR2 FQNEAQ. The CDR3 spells CASSPGGLNYGYTF. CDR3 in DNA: TGTGCCAGCAGCCCCGGAGGGCTGAACTATGGCTACACCTTC.

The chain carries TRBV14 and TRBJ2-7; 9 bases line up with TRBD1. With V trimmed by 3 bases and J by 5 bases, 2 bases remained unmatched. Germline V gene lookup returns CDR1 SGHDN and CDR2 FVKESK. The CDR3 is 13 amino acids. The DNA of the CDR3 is TGTGCCAGCAGCCACTGGACAGGGGACGAGCAGTACTTC. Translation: CASSHWTGDEQYF.

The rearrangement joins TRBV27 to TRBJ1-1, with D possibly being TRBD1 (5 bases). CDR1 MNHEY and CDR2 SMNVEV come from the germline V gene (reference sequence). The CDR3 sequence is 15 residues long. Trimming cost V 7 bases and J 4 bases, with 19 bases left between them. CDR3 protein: CASNNGGARGTEAFF. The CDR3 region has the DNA TGTGCCAGCAATAACGGAGGGGCTCGAGGCACTGAAGCTTTCTTT.

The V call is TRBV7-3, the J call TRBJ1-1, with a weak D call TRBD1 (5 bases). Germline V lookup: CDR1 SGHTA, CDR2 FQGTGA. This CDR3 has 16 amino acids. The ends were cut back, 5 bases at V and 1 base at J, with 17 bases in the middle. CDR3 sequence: CASSPSFGAANTEAFF. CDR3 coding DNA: TGTGCCAGCAGCCCATCCTTTGGGGCAGCGAACACTGAAGCTTTCTTT. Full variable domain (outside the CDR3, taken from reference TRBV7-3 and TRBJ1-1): GAGVSQTPSNKVTEKGKYVELRCDPISGHTALYWYRQSLGQGPEFLIYFQGTGAADDSGLPNDRFFAVRPEGSVSTLKIQRTERGDSAVYLCASSPSFGAANTEAFFGQGTRLTVV.

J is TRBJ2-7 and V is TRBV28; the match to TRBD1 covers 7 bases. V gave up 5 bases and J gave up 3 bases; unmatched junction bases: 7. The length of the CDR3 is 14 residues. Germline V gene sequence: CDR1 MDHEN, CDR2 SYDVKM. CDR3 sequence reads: CASSQDRVIYEQYF. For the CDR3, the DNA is TGTGCCAGCAGTCAAGACAGGGTAATCTACGAGCAGTACTTC.

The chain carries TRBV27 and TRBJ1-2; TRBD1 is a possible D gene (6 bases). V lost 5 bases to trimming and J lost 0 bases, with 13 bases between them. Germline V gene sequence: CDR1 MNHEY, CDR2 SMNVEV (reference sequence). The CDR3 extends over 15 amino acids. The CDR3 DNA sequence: TGTGCCAGCAGTCCCCACAGGGCAACTAACTATGGCTACACCTTC. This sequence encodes CASSPHRATNYGYTF.

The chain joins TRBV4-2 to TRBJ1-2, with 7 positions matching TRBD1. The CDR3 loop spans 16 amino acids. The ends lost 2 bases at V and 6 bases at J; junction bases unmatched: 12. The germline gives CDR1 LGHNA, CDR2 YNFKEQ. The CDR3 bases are TGTGCCAGCAGCCAAACCCTGGGACAGCAACTTAATGGCTACACCTTC. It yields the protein CASSQTLGQQLNGYTF.